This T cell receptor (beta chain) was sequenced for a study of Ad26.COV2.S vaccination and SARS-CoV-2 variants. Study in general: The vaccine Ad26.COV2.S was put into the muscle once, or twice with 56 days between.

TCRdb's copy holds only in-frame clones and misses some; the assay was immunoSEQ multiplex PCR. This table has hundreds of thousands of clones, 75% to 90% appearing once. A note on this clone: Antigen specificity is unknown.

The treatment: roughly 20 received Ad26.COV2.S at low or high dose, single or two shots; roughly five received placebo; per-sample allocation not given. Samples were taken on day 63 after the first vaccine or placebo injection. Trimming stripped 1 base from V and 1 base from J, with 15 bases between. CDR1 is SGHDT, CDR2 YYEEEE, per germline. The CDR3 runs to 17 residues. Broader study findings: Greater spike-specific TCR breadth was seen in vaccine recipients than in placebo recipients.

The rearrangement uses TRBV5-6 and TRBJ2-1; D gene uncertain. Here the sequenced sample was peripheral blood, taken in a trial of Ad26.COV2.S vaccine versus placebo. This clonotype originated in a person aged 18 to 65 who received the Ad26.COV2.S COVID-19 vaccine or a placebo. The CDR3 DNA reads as TGTGCCAGCAGCTTGAAAGGCTCGCGTCCGTCCTACAATGAGCAGTTCTTC. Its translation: CASSLKGSRPSYNEQFF.